The 31 T cell receptor beta chains below all came from one sample that was sequenced in a study of T cell responses to AZD1222 COVID-19 vaccine. Clones were sequenced by immunoSEQ multiplex PCR, and TCRdb holds only the in-frame ones, with some missing. The sample has roughly 110,000 clones, roughly nine tenths seen once. Sequenced material: peripheral blood, taken on day 0 of AZD1222 vaccination. All receptors derive from an adult in good health.

The chain employs TRBV7-2 and TRBJ1-2; 8 bases map to TRBD1. Germline trimming cut 3 bases from V and 7 bases from J; bases unmatched to any gene: 7. Germline loops: CDR1 SGHTA, CDR2 FQGNSA. The CDR3 contains 14 residues. CDR3: CASSFNTGGTGYTF. Here the CDR3 DNA reads TGTGCCAGCAGCTTTAACACAGGGGGTACTGGCTACACCTTC. Drawing the rest from reference TRBV7-2 and TRBJ1-2, the complete variable domain is GAGVSQSPSNKVTEKGKDVELRCDPISGHTALYWYRQSLGQGLEFLIYFQGNSAPDKSGLPSDRFSAERTGGSVSTLTIQRTQQEDSAVYLCASSFNTGGTGYTFGSGTRLTVV.

This clone was detected a few times. The chain couples TRBV11-2 to TRBJ2-1; the D gene is possibly TRBD2 (6 bases). This CDR3 has 19 residues. V lost 1 base to trimming and J lost 8 bases, with 27 bases between them. Germline V gene sequence: CDR1 SGHAT, CDR2 FQNNGV. The CDR3 here is CASSLGPAGTSPLEDEQFF. CDR3 DNA sequence: TGTGCCAGCAGCTTAGGCCCAGCCGGGACTTCGCCCCTCGAAGATGAGCAGTTCTTC.

CDR3 bases: TGTGCCAGCAGGACAGGGGGAAGTCAGCCCCAGCATTTT. Its translation is CASRTGGSQPQHF. The rearrangement links TRBV27 to TRBJ1-5; 9 bases fit TRBD1. V lost 6 bases, J lost 6 bases, and 3 bases stayed unmatched. Per the germline V gene, CDR1 is MNHEY and CDR2 is SMNVEV (reference sequence). The CDR3 extends over 13 amino acids.

The V call is TRBV18, the J call TRBJ1-6; 7 nucleotides align to TRBD1. The trim removed 2 bases at V and 0 bases at J, leaving 7 bases unmatched. Germline V CDR1 and CDR2: KGHSH, LQKENI. This CDR3 comprises 18 residues. The CDR3 region has the DNA TGTGCCAGCTCACCAGTAATTGGGACAGACTCCTATAATTCACCCCTCCACTTT. Translated, it gives CASSPVIGTDSYNSPLHF. Drawing the rest from reference TRBV18 and TRBJ1-6, the complete variable domain is NAGVMQNPRHLVRRRGQEARLRCSPMKGHSHVYWYRQLPEEGLKFMVYLQKENIIDESGMPKERFSAEFPKEGPSILRIQQVVRGDSAAYFCASSPVIGTDSYNSPLHFGNGTRLTVT.

The rearrangement links TRBV7-9 to TRBJ1-2, with a weak D call TRBD1 (5 bases). The CDR3 runs 13 residues. Germline V lookup: CDR1 SEHNR, CDR2 FQNEAQ (reference sequence). V dropped 3 bases and J dropped 8 bases, with 13 bases sitting between them. CDR3: CASSLQGQEGYTF. In nucleotides, the CDR3 is TGTGCCAGCAGCTTGCAGGGCCAGGAGGGCTACACCTTC. Full variable domain (outside the CDR3, taken from reference TRBV7-9 and TRBJ1-2): DTGVSQNPRHKITKRGQNVTFRCDPISEHNRLYWYRQTLGQGPEFLTYFQNEAQLEKSRLLSDRFSAERPKGSFSTLEIQRTEQGDSAMYLCASSLQGQEGYTFGSGTRLTVV.

The J gene is TRBJ2-3, the V gene TRBV15; a possible D gene is TRBD2 (5 bases). The CDR3 has 16 amino acids. Germline V gene data show CDR1 as LNHNV and CDR2 as YYDKDF (reference sequence). The V end lost 1 base, the J end lost 2 bases, and 13 bases lay between the germline ends. The chain's CDR3 is CATSRAPGSNTDTQYF. CDR3 coding DNA: TGTGCCACCAGCAGAGCCCCGGGATCCAACACAGATACGCAGTATTTT.

This clone has only one observation. J is TRBJ1-5 and V is TRBV6-5; tentative D call: TRBD1 (5 bases). CDR3 length equals 13 residues. The germline V and J ends were trimmed by 6 bases and 3 bases, with 9 bases remaining between them. The germline V gene has CDR1 MNHEY and CDR2 SVGAGI. CDR3 nucleotides: TGTGCCAGCAGGGGGCAGTACAATCAGCCCCAGCATTTT. Translation: CASRGQYNQPQHF.

CDR3 in DNA: TGTGCCAGCAGCCCAGTCCTGAACACTGAAGCTTTCTTT. As protein: CASSPVLNTEAFF. The rearrangement joins TRBV27 to TRBJ1-1; D remains unclear. The germline gives CDR1 MNHEY, CDR2 SMNVEV (reference sequence). V lost 6 bases and J lost 0, with 8 bases in between. The CDR3 consists of 13 residues.

The rearrangement links TRBV10-1 to TRBJ2-7; a weak D match, TRBD2 (5 bases). Germline CDR1 is WNHNN and CDR2 is SYGVQD (reference sequence). V gave up 3 bases and J gave up 2 bases, with 11 bases separating them. CDR3 size: 14 residues. In DNA form, the CDR3 reads TGCGCCAGCAGTGACACGGGGTCGACCTACGAGCAGTACTTC. Translating it yields CASSDTGSTYEQYF.

The rearrangement links TRBV7-8 to TRBJ2-5; D gene uncertain. V lost 1 base to trimming and J lost 5 bases, with 11 bases between them. This CDR3 has 14 amino acids. Germline V lookup: CDR1 SGHVS, CDR2 FQNEAQ. In nucleotides, the CDR3 is TGTGCCAGCAGCTTAGGTCCAGAGGTGGAGACCCAGTACTTC. Translated, it gives CASSLGPEVETQYF. The full variable domain, completed using reference TRBV7-8 and TRBJ2-5, is GAGVSQSPRYKVAKRGQDVALRCDPISGHVSLFWYQQALGQGPEFLTYFQNEAQLDKSGLPSDRFFAERPEGSVSTLKIQRTQQEDSAVYLCASSLGPEVETQYFGPGTRLLVL.

J is TRBJ2-1 and V is TRBV6-5; D unclear. Trimming removed 0 bases from V and 2 bases from J, with 2 bases in between. Germline V CDR1 and CDR2: MNHEY, SVGAGI. CDR3 length: 13 amino acids. The DNA for the CDR3 is TGTGCCAGCAGTTACTCGGCCTACAATGAGCAGTTCTTC. This sequence encodes CASSYSAYNEQFF.

The chain joins TRBV20-1 to TRBJ1-1, with D possibly matching TRBD1 (6 bases). The ends were cut back, 7 bases at V and 5 bases at J, with 11 bases in the middle. Per germline, CDR1 DFQATT and CDR2 SNEGSKA (reference sequence). The CDR3 totals 11 residues. CDR3: CSVRGGTEAFF. The CDR3 DNA reads as TGCAGTGTCAGGGGAGGGACTGAAGCTTTCTTT.

The chain carries TRBV12-5 and TRBJ2-1, with TRBD2 identical over 10 bases. CDR3 size: 15 residues. J gave up 6 bases and V 1 base, and 3 bases lay outside the gene matches. Looked up from germline, CDR1 is LGHNT and CDR2 is FRNRAP. The DNA of the CDR3 is TGTGCTAGTGGTTTGGGGTTAGCGGGAGGCAATGAGCAGTTCTTC. This gives the protein CASGLGLAGGNEQFF.

The rearrangement joins TRBV21-1 to TRBJ1-6; the D call in the table, TRBD1, was not verified against the DNA. TRBV21-1 is designated a pseudogene. The CDR3 covers 15 residues. The CDR3 loop is CASSKEAGNNSPLHF. The DNA of the CDR3 is TGTGCCAGCAGCAAAGAGGCAGGGAACAATTCACCCCTCCACTTT.

The J gene is TRBJ1-1, the V gene TRBV12-5; tentatively, D is TRBD1 (6 bases). From germline, CDR1 is LGHNT and CDR2 FRNRAP. The CDR3 totals 14 residues. V lost 1 base and J 5 bases, leaving 11 bases between the germline ends. CDR3 DNA: TGTGCTAGTGGTTTGGGACAGGTTAGGACTGAAGCTTTCTTT. Amino acids: CASGLGQVRTEAFF.

This clone was found once. The V and J genes are TRBV27 and TRBJ2-2; 8 bases line up with TRBD1. This CDR3 region has 18 residues. CDR1 and CDR2 from the germline V gene are MNHEY and SMNVEV (reference sequence). Losses at the gene ends were 5 bases for V and 2 bases for J; bases not matched to a gene: 13. The CDR3 here is CASSPFPWTGTNTGELFF. CDR3 bases: TGTGCCAGCAGTCCATTCCCCTGGACAGGGACAAACACCGGGGAGCTGTTTTTT.

The chain is built from TRBV15 and TRBJ1-6; the D gene is possibly TRBD1 (6 bases). Germline-derived CDR1 and CDR2 are LNHNV and YYDKDF (reference sequence). V was pared by 5 bases and J by 3 bases, with 11 bases between. CDR3 length equals 15 residues. CDR3 sequence reads: CATSPGGLYNSPLHF. CDR3 nucleotides: TGTGCCACCAGCCCGGGGGGGCTCTATAATTCACCCCTCCACTTT. Combining the CDR3 with reference TRBV15 and TRBJ1-6 gives the whole variable domain DAMVIQNPRYQVTQFGKPVTLSCSQTLNHNVMYWYQQKSSQAPKLLFHYYDKDFNNEADTPDNFQSRRPNTSFCFLDIRSPGLGDTAMYLCATSPGGLYNSPLHFGNGTRLTVT.

This clone was counted a few times. The rearrangement links TRBV30 to TRBJ1-2, with TRBD1 matching 7 bases. Germline CDR1 reads GTSNPN; CDR2 reads SVGIG (reference sequence). The CDR3 is 17 residues long. Trimming took 5 bases from V and 5 from J; bases not matched to a gene: 20. CDR3 loop: CAWRGGDSQPQGYGYTF. Here the CDR3 DNA reads TGTGCCTGGCGCGGGGGGGACAGTCAACCCCAGGGATATGGCTACACCTTC.

This sequence joins TRBV28 and TRBJ1-5; D unclear. The ends were cut back, 4 bases at V and 6 bases at J, with 22 bases in the middle. CDR3 length equals 17 residues. Per the germline V gene, CDR1 is MDHEN and CDR2 is SYDVKM. CDR3 in amino acids: CASSYPVLKVGSQPQHF. For the CDR3, the DNA is TGTGCCAGCAGTTACCCTGTGTTGAAGGTGGGGAGTCAGCCCCAGCATTTT.

The chain employs TRBV19 and TRBJ2-5, with TRBD1 identical over 8 bases. Germline CDR1 is LNHDA and CDR2 is SQIVND (reference sequence). The CDR3 has 13 amino acids. V trimming: 4 bases; J trimming: 3 bases; junction bases outside the gene matches: 1. The CDR3 sequence is CASSTGGEETQYF. CDR3 coding DNA: TGTGCCAGTAGTACAGGGGGCGAAGAGACCCAGTACTTC.

V is TRBV11-2 and J is TRBJ2-5; TRBD2 matches at 8 bases. Germline V gene sequence: CDR1 SGHAT, CDR2 FQNNGV. The V and J ends lost 5 bases and 4 bases, in that order; junction bases with no gene match: 6. This CDR3 is 14 amino acids long. Written as DNA, the CDR3 is TGTGCCAGCAGCAACTCGGGACTAGTAGAGACCCAGTACTTC. The encoded protein is CASSNSGLVETQYF.

V usage is TRBV5-1 and J usage is TRBJ1-2; 7 nucleotides line up with TRBD1. V lost 4 bases to trimming and J lost 4 bases; unmatched junction nucleotides: 4. Germline loops: CDR1 SGHRS, CDR2 YFSETQ. This CDR3 has 13 residues. The CDR3 spells CASSLDRTYGYTF. The CDR3 nucleotides read TGCGCCAGCAGCCTGGACAGGACCTATGGCTACACCTTC.

The V and J genes are TRBV28 and TRBJ2-7; D is perhaps TRBD2 (6 bases). V lost 2 bases and J lost 7, with 24 bases in between. CDR1 MDHEN and CDR2 SYDVKM come from the germline V gene. The CDR3 spans 17 residues. The CDR3 spells CASSLPAVYDSGGEQYF. CDR3 DNA sequence: TGTGCCAGCAGTTTACCGGCAGTTTATGACTCTGGAGGGGAGCAGTACTTC.

V gene TRBV20-1 combines with J gene TRBJ2-3; no clear D. This CDR3 has 11 amino acids. V shed 7 bases and J shed 6 bases, with 11 bases lying between them. The germline CDR1 and CDR2 sequences are DFQATT and SNEGSKA (reference sequence). This CDR3 is CSGEASDTQYF. CDR3 bases: TGCAGTGGCGAAGCATCCGATACGCAGTATTTT.

V is TRBV3-1 (or the pseudogene TRBV3-2) and J is TRBJ1-3; no clear D. Deletions cut 6 bases from V and 0 bases from J, with 15 bases between. Germline V gene sequence: CDR1 LGHDT, CDR2 YNNKEL (reference sequence). The CDR3 is made up of 16 amino acids. Here the CDR3 DNA reads TGTGCCAGCAGTACACAATCTGTGATCTCTGGAAACACCATATATTTT. Translation: CASSTQSVISGNTIYF.

The chain links TRBV6-2 or TRBV6-3 to TRBJ2-7; 8 bases align to TRBD1. The CDR3 runs 14 residues. Germline V gives CDR1 MNHEY, CDR2 SVGEGT. V shed 6 bases, J shed 2 bases, and the junction held 6 bases outside the gene matches. For the CDR3, the DNA is TGTGCCAGCAGCCAAGGACAGGGAACCTACGAGCAGTACTTC. It is translated as CASSQGQGTYEQYF.

The genes are TRBV7-9 and TRBJ2-1; 7 bases line up with TRBD2. This CDR3 is built from 15 residues. V was clipped by 7 bases and J by 4 bases; unmatched bases: 10. Per the germline V gene, CDR1 is SEHNR and CDR2 is FQNEAQ (reference sequence). Here the CDR3 DNA reads TGTGCCAGCACAGCTAGCGGTCTCCCTTACAATGAGCAGTTCTTC. Its protein product is CASTASGLPYNEQFF.

The chain is built from TRBV24-1 and TRBJ2-3; D call uncertain. The CDR3 spans 14 residues. Germline CDR1 and CDR2: KGHDR and SFDVKD. V was cut by 2 bases and J by 6 bases, with 11 bases left in between. For the CDR3, the DNA is TGTGCCACCAGTGATTCGGCCGTCGTGGATACGCAGTATTTT. Its protein product is CATSDSAVVDTQYF.

The gene calls are TRBV5-6 and TRBJ1-2; the D gene is possibly TRBD1 (5 bases). The length of the CDR3 is 16 residues. V lost 3 bases and J lost 3, with 18 bases in between. CDR1 is SGHDT, CDR2 YYEEEE, per germline. The CDR3 spells CASSYFGMGRDYGYTF. CDR3 DNA: TGTGCCAGCAGCTATTTCGGTATGGGGCGCGACTATGGCTACACCTTC.

This clone was detected once. The chain couples TRBV4-3 to TRBJ1-4; 9 bases map to TRBD1. The V gene end was trimmed by 2 bases and the J gene end by 7 bases; junction bases not matched to a gene: 2. The CDR3 consists of 14 residues. Germline-derived CDR1 and CDR2 are LGHNA and YSLEER. This chain's CDR3 is CASSQNRGPEKLFF. In nucleotides, the CDR3 is TGCGCCAGCAGCCAAAACAGGGGGCCTGAAAAACTGTTTTTT.

The chain links TRBV5-1 to TRBJ2-4; 12 nucleotides agree with TRBD1. After removal of 3 bases from V and 6 bases from J, the junction contained 1 base not matched to a gene. The CDR3 consists of 14 residues. Germline V lookup: CDR1 SGHRS, CDR2 YFSETQ. The DNA of the CDR3 is TGCGCCAGCAGCTCGGGACAGGGGGCAAACATTCAGTACTTC. It is translated as CASSSGQGANIQYF.